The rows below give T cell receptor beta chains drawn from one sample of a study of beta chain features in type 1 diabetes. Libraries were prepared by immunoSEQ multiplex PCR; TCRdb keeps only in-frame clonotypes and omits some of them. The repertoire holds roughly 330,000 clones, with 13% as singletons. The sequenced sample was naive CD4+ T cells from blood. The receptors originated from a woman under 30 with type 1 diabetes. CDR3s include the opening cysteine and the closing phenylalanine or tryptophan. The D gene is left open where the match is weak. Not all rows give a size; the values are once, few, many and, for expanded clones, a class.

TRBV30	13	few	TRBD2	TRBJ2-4	CAWSVAGGNIQYF	TGTGCCTGGAGTGTTGCGGGGGGCAACATTCAGTACTTC
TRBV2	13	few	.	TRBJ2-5	CASSRGQQETQYF	TGTGCCAGCAGCCGAGGACAGCAAGAGACCCAGTACTTC
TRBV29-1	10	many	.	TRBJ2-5	CSVQEETQYF	TGCAGCGTTCAGGAAGAGACCCAGTACTTC
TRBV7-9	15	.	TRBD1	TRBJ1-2	CASSSDRDRNYGYTF	TGTGCCAGCAGCTCGGACAGGGACCGAAACTATGGCTACACCTTC
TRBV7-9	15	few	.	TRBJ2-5	CASSFSQAFQETQYF	TGTGCCAGCAGCTTCTCGCAGGCCTTCCAAGAGACCCAGTACTTC
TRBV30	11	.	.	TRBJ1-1	CAWSSDTEAFF	TGTGCCTGGAGTTCGGACACTGAAGCTTTCTTT
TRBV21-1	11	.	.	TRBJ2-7	CATQGNYEQYF	TGTGCCACCCAGGGAAACTACGAGCAGTACTTC
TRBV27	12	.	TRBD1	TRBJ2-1	CASSQTGTGEFF	TGTGCCAGCAGTCAAACCGGGACAGGGGAGTTCTTC
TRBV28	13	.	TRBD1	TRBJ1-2	CATGRDRVRGYTF	TGTGCCACCGGACGGGACAGGGTCCGTGGCTACACCTTC
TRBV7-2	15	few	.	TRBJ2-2	CASTPPGRGSGELFF	TGTGCCAGCACCCCTCCGGGCAGGGGTAGCGGGGAGCTGTTTTTT
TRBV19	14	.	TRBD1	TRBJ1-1	CASGYQGAWGEAFF	TGTGCCAGTGGTTATCAGGGGGCGTGGGGCGAAGCTTTCTTT
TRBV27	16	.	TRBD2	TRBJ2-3	CASSSRLAGRTDTQYF	TGTGCCAGCAGTTCTAGACTAGCGGGACGCACAGATACGCAGTATTTT